This T cell receptor (beta chain) is drawn from a study of cytotoxic CD8 clonotypes in ibrutinib-treated CLL. Study in general: Response material was collected after a median around 12 months of treatment, range 6 to 36.

Libraries were prepared by immunoSEQ multiplex PCR; TCRdb keeps only in-frame clonotypes and omits some of them. Among about 120,000 clones, approximately 85% were seen once, and the ten largest hold roughly 1.9%. CDR1 is LGHNA, CDR2 YSLEER, per germline. The CDR3 extends over 16 amino acids. The ends were cut back, 1 base at V and 4 bases at J, with 17 bases in the middle. The sample here was PBMCs, taken after 24 months of ibrutinib treatment. The chain has TRBV4-3 and TRBJ2-7; D is perhaps TRBD1 or TRBD2 (5 bases each). This clonotype originated in a human donor with chronic lymphocytic leukemia. CDR3 sequence: CASSQGGRGRGYEQYF. CDR3 nucleotide sequence: TGCGCCAGCAGCCAAGGAGGCCGGGGAAGGGGTTACGAGCAGTACTTC.